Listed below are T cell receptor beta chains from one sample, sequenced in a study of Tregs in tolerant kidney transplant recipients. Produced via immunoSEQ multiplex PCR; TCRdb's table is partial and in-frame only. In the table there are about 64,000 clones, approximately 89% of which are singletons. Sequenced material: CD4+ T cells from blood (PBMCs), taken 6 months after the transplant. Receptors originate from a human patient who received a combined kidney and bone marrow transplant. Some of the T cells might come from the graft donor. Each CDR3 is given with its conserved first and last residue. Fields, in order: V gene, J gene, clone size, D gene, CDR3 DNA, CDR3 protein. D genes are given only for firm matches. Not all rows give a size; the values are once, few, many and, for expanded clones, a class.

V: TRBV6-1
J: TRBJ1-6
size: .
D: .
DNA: TGTGCCAGCAAGGTGGGGGGGTCCTATAATTCCCCCCTCCACTTT
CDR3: CASKVGGSYNSPLHF

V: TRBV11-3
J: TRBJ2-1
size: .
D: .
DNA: TGTGCCAGCAGCTCGCAGCGGAGCTCCTACAATGAGCAGTTCTTC
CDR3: CASSSQRSSYNEQFF

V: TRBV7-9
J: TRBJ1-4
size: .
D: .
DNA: TGTGCCAGCAGCCTATTACAGGGTTTAGATGGAAAACTGTTTTTT
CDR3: CASSLLQGLDGKLFF

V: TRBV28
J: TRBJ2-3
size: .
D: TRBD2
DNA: TGTGCCAGCTTAGGACTAGCGGGGGGCACAGATACGCAGTATTTT
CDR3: CASLGLAGGTDTQYF

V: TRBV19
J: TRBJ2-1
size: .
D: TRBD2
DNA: TGTGCCAGTAGTAGCCGGGGGGAGCGTGAGCAGTTCTTC
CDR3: CASSSRGEREQFF

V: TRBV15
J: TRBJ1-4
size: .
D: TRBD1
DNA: TGTGCCACCAGCAGGGACAGGGAAAAACTGTTTTTT
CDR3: CATSRDREKLFF

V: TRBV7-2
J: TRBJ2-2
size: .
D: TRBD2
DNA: TGTGCCAGCAGCCCCTTGGGGCGGGAGTTAACCGGGGAGCTGTTTTTT
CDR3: CASSPLGRELTGELFF

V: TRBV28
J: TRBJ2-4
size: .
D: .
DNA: TGTGCCAGCAGTTTGGTGTCCTTAGGGGGAAACATTCAGTACTTC
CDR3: CASSLVSLGGNIQYF

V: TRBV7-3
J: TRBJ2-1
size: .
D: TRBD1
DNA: TGTGCCAGCAGCCCCTCCGGGACAGGGGGGTCTGATGAGCAGTTCTTC
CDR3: CASSPSGTGGSDEQFF

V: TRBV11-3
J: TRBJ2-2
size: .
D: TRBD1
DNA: TGTGCCAGCAGCTTAGATACAGACAGGGCAACCAGCGGGGAGCTGTTTTTT
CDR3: CASSLDTDRATSGELFF

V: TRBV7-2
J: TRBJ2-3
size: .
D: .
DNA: TGTGCCAGCAGCTTAGCACTAGCCCCAGATACGCAGTATTTT
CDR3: CASSLALAPDTQYF

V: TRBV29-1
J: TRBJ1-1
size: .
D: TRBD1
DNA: TGCAGCGGGGACAGGGGCACTGAAGCTTTCTTT
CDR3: CSGDRGTEAFF

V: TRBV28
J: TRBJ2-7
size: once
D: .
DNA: TGTGCCAGCAGTTTATGGGGGCGGGGGCAGTACTTC
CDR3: CASSLWGRGQYF

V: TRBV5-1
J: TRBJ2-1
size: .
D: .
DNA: TGCGCCAGCAGCTCTGGCCGAGCAGCGAACAATGAGCAGTTCTTC
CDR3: CASSSGRAANNEQFF

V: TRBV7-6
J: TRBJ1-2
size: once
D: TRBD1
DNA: TGTGCCAGCAGCTTCCGACAGGGGTATGGCTACACCTTC
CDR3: CASSFRQGYGYTF

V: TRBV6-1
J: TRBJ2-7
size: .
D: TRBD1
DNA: TGTGCCAGCAGAGGGGGACAGCGTACCTACGAGCAGTACTTC
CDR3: CASRGGQRTYEQYF

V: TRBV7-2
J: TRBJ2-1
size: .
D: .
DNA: TGTGCCAGCAGCTTTGCCTACAGGGGATGGAGGGAGCTGAGTAATGAGCAGTTCTTC
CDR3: CASSFAYRGWRELSNEQFF

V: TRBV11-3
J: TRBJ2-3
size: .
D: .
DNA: TGTGCCAGCAGCTTAGGTAGAGGGAGCACAGATACGCAGTATTTT
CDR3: CASSLGRGSTDTQYF

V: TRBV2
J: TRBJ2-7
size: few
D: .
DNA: TGTGCCAGCAGTGAGAACAGATTACTCTACGAGCAGTACTTC
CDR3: CASSENRLLYEQYF

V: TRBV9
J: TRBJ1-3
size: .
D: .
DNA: TGTGCCAGCAGCGGGTGGGACACTGGAAACACCATATATTTT
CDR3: CASSGWDTGNTIYF

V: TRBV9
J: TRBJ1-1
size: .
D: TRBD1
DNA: TGTGCCAGCAGCGTAGGCACGGGACAGGGGATTATGAACACTGAAGCTTTCTTT
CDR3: CASSVGTGQGIMNTEAFF

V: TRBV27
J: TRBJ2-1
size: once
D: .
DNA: TGTGCCAGCAGTGACTACTTTTACAATGAGCAGTTCTTC
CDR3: CASSDYFYNEQFF

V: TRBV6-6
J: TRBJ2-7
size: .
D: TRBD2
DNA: TGTGCCAGCAGTATCCGGACTAGCGGGAGACTTGATGAGCAGTACTTC
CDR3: CASSIRTSGRLDEQYF

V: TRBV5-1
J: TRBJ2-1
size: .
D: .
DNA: TGCGCCAGCAGCTTGGTGTATACGGAACCTAGTGGTCAGTTCTTC
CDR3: CASSLVYTEPSGQFF

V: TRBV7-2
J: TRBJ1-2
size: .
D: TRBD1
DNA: TGTGCCAGCAGTTCCCCCGACAGGGGGTTTGACTATGGCTACACCTTC
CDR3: CASSSPDRGFDYGYTF

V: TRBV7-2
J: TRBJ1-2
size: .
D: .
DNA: TGTGCCAGCAGCCAAGCCCGACAGACGGGCGGCTACACCTTC
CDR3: CASSQARQTGGYTF

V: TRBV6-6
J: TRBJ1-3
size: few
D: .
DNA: TGTGCCAGCAGTTACTCGATGGGGCATTCTGGAAACACCATATATTTT
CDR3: CASSYSMGHSGNTIYF

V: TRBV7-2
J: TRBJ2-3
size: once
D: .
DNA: TGTGCCAGCACCCACACAGATACGCAGTATTTT
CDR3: CASTHTDTQYF

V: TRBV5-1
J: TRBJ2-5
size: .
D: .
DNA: TGCGCCAGCAGCTTGGGCCGCGCAAAAGAGACCCAGTACTTC
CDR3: CASSLGRAKETQYF

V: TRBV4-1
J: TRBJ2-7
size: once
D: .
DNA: TGCGCCAGCAGCCACGCGTTTCGACAGGTCTACGAGCAGTACTTC
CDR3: CASSHAFRQVYEQYF

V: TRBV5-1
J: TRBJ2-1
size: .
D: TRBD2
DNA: TGCGCCAGCAGCTTGGTAGCGGGAGAAAACAATGAGCAGTTCTTC
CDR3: CASSLVAGENNEQFF

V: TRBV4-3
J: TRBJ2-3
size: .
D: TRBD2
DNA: TGCGCCAGCAGCCAAGATCCAATACTAGCGGGGGGGCCGTTAGATACGCAGTATTTT
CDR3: CASSQDPILAGGPLDTQYF

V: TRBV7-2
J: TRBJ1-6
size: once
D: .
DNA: TGTGCCAGCAGCCCTGTGACAGGTTCACCCCTCCACTTT
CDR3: CASSPVTGSPLHF

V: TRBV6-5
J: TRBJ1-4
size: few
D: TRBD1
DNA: TGTGCCAGCAGCCTGACAGGGGTCTTT
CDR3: CASSLTGVF

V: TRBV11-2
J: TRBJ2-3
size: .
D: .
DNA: TGTGCCAGCAGCTTAGAGTGGACGGACTCCCGGAAAGATACGCAGTATTTT
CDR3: CASSLEWTDSRKDTQYF

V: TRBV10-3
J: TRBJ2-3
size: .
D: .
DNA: TGTGCCATCAGTGGGGTGACTACCCGCACAGATACGCAGTATTTT
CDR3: CAISGVTTRTDTQYF

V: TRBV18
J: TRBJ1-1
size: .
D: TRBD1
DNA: TGTGCCAGCTCAACGGACAGGTTGTGGGCTGAAGCTTTCTTT
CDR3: CASSTDRLWAEAFF

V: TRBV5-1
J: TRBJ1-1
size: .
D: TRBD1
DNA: TGCGCCAGCAGCTCAAGACCAAACAGGGGCTTAACTGAAGCTTTCTTT
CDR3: CASSSRPNRGLTEAFF

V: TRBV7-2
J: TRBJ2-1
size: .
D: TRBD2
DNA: TGTGCCAGCAGCTTAGGTCGGGGGGGCTATGAGCAGTTCTTC
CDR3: CASSLGRGGYEQFF

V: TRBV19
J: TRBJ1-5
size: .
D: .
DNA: TGTGCCAGTAGATCGGACACCTATCAGCCCCAGCATTTT
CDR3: CASRSDTYQPQHF

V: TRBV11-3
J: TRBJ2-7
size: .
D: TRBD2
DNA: TGTGCCAGCAGCCCCGGGACTAGAAGGGGAGAGCAGTACTTC
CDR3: CASSPGTRRGEQYF

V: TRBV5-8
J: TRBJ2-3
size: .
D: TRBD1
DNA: TGTGCCAGCAGCTTCCTCAGGGGGGATACGCAGTATTTT
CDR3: CASSFLRGDTQYF

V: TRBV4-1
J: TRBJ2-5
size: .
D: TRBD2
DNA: TGCGCCAGCAGCCAACTAGCGGGGGTCGTAAAAGAGACCCAGTACTTC
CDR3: CASSQLAGVVKETQYF

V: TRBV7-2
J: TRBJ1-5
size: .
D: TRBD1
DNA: TGTGCCAGCAGCTTTACAGGGGAACAGCCCCAGCATTTT
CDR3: CASSFTGEQPQHF